The 30 T cell receptor beta chains below were found in one sample sequenced in a study of regulatory T cells in long-lasting Graves disease. Time point of the sample: newly diagnosed GD, antithyroid drugs for less than 3 months. There was RNA extracted from PBMCs, and the TCR library was made from it. Building the TCR beta libraries relied on iRepertoire HTBI primers, and CDR3 regions underwent Arm-PCR. TCRdb analysed the multiplex PCR reads with MiXCR anew, one entry per CDR3 protein. The profile shows roughly 420,000 distinct CDR3 sequences, approximately 14% of them singletons. These data were also reused for a study on T cells in Graves' hyperthyroidism and ophthalmopathy.

The sample in question was peripheral blood mononuclear cells (PBMCs), obtained at new diagnosis, from a patient treated with antithyroid drugs. The receptors stem from a woman aged 45-65 years with Graves disease.

This clonotype was recorded at least ten times. The chain has TRBV29-1 and TRBJ2-4, with 10 bases fitting TRBD2. V gave up 4 bases and J gave up 7 bases; unmatched junction bases: 1. This CDR3 spans 12 amino acids. In germline, CDR1 is SQVTM, CDR2 ANQGSEA. CDR3 residues: CSVGTSGNIQYF. In DNA, the CDR3 is TGCAGCGTTGGGACTAGCGGCAACATTCAGTACTTC.

This clonotype has ten or more counts. This chain joins TRBV7-2 and TRBJ2-2; no reliable D call. The germline V gene encodes CDR1 SGHTA and CDR2 FQGNSA. The CDR3 length is 15 residues. V was trimmed by 3 bases and J by 4 bases, leaving 12 bases between them. CDR3 nucleotides: TGTGCCAGCAGCTTCGGTATAGCATCCACCGGGGAGCTGTTTTTT. Amino acids: CASSFGIASTGELFF.

This clonotype was seen repeatedly, ten times or more. V usage is TRBV28 and J usage is TRBJ2-7; 7 bases are shared with TRBD2. V shed 5 bases, J shed 3 bases, and the junction held 13 bases outside the gene matches. CDR3 length equals 16 residues. CDR1 MDHEN and CDR2 SYDVKM come from the germline V gene. This CDR3 reads CASSPPVLASGYEQYF. CDR3 coding DNA: TGTGCCAGCAGTCCCCCTGTTTTGGCTAGCGGCTACGAGCAGTACTTC. Drawing the rest from reference TRBV28 and TRBJ2-7, the complete variable domain is DVKVTQSSRYLVKRTGEKVFLECVQDMDHENMFWYRQDPGLGLRLIYFSYDVKMKEKGDIPEGYSVSREKKERFSLILESASTNQTSMYLCASSPPVLASGYEQYFGPGTRLTVT.

V is TRBV7-2 and J is TRBJ1-5, with no clear D. The V gene's germline CDR1 is SGHTA and CDR2 FQGNSA. Deletions cut 5 bases from V and 2 bases from J, with 19 bases between. This CDR3 spans 17 amino acids. The CDR3 coding sequence is TGTGCCAGCAGCGTGAGTGGCCTCTCGCTGGGCAATCAGCCCCAGCATTTT. This encodes CASSVSGLSLGNQPQHF.

This rearrangement joins TRBV19 to TRBJ2-4; the match to TRBD1 covers 8 bases. The CDR3 runs to 14 residues. With 6 bases clipped from V and 3 bases from J, the junction kept 4 bases outside the gene matches. Germline V gives CDR1 LNHDA, CDR2 SQIVND (reference sequence). Here the CDR3 reads CASSKTGDKNIQYF. The CDR3 nucleotides read TGTGCCAGTAGCAAGACAGGGGACAAAAACATTCAGTACTTC.

This clonotype was recorded at least ten times. This chain uses TRBV28 with TRBJ2-1, with D unclear. The CDR3 sequence is 14 residues long. Deletions cut 3 bases from V and 5 bases from J, with 11 bases between. CDR1 is MDHEN and CDR2 is SYDVKM in the germline V gene. CDR3 sequence: CASSFWGKHNEQFF. CDR3 coding DNA: TGTGCCAGCAGTTTTTGGGGTAAACACAATGAGCAGTTCTTC.

This clonotype was counted many times. The genes are TRBV20-1 and TRBJ2-1; the match to TRBD2 covers 8 bases. V gave up 0 bases and J gave up 6 bases; unmatched junction bases: 7. CDR3 size: 15 residues. Germline CDR1 reads DFQATT; CDR2 reads SNEGSKA (reference sequence). The CDR3: CSARDLLGRANEQFF. DNA for the CDR3: TGCAGTGCTAGAGATCTTCTCGGGAGGGCCAATGAGCAGTTCTTC.

This clonotype has a count of ten or more. J is TRBJ2-5 and V is TRBV6-9; 9 bases map to TRBD1. This CDR3 has 15 residues. Germline V gives CDR1 MNHGY, CDR2 SVAAGI. J was trimmed by 2 bases and V by 3 bases; bases with no gene match: 4. DNA of the CDR3: TGTGCCAGCAGTTACCCGGACAGGGGACAAGAGACCCAGTACTTC. This encodes CASSYPDRGQETQYF.

Many counts were recorded for this clonotype. V is TRBV6-1 and J is TRBJ2-7; a weak D match, TRBD2 (5 bases). The CDR3 sequence is 14 residues long. The germline gives CDR1 MNHNS, CDR2 SASEGT. Trimming took off 3 bases at V and 1 base at J, with 10 bases between the two ends. CDR3 DNA sequence: TGTGCCAGCAGTGAGTCAGGACTTTCCTACGAGCAGTACTTC. It codes for CASSESGLSYEQYF.

This clonotype was seen ten or more times. This chain joins TRBV28 and TRBJ1-1; D is undetermined. Germline V gene data show CDR1 as MDHEN and CDR2 as SYDVKM. V was clipped by 5 bases and J by 0 bases, with 19 bases between them. This CDR3 is built from 17 residues. DNA of the CDR3: TGTGCCAGCAGTATTCCCGGGAGCTCGGATGTGAACACTGAAGCTTTCTTT. Protein sequence: CASSIPGSSDVNTEAFF.

This clonotype was seen only a few times. J is TRBJ2-7 and V is TRBV6-2 or TRBV6-3; possibly TRBD1 or TRBD2 for D (5 bases each). This CDR3 region has 14 residues. Between the trimmed V and J ends, which lost 5 bases and 3 bases, there was a span of 14 bases. CDR1 and CDR2 (germline): MNHEY, SVGEGT. This chain's CDR3 is CASSALRDGYEQYF. As DNA, the CDR3 is TGTGCCAGCAGTGCATTAAGGGACGGCTACGAGCAGTACTTC.

The sample holds many counts of this clonotype. This chain links TRBV20-1 with TRBJ1-5; D gene uncertain. This CDR3 comprises 15 residues. V was cut by 4 bases and J by 1 base, with 14 bases left in between. Germline loops: CDR1 DFQATT, CDR2 SNEGSKA (reference sequence). CDR3 sequence (DNA): TGCAGTGCTACCATTACAAGAGGAAGCAATCAGCCCCAGCATTTT. Its translation is CSATITRGSNQPQHF.

The gene calls are TRBV6-2 or TRBV6-3 and TRBJ1-5; 8 nucleotides align to TRBD1. The V and J ends lost 2 bases and 4 bases, in that order; junction bases with no gene match: 13. This CDR3 has 18 residues. Germline CDR1 MNHEY, CDR2 SVGEGT. For the CDR3, the DNA is TGTGCCAGCAGTTACCCCCTTGACAGGGGTTTTTCAAATCAGCCCCAGCATTTT. It is translated as CASSYPLDRGFSNQPQHF.

This clonotype was found many times. The rearrangement joins TRBV20-1 to TRBJ2-1; 12 bases line up with TRBD2. V dropped 3 bases and J dropped 10; count of bases not matched to a gene: 16. The germline V gene encodes CDR1 DFQATT and CDR2 SNEGSKA (reference sequence). This CDR3 is 17 amino acids long. The CDR3 loop is CSARGGSLAGGLHEQFF. The CDR3 DNA reads as TGCAGTGCTAGGGGGGGGTCTCTAGCGGGAGGGCTGCACGAGCAGTTCTTC.

This clonotype was observed many times. V and J are TRBV11-2 and TRBJ2-5, with D possibly matching TRBD1 (5 bases). CDR3 length: 13 amino acids. The V and J ends lost 6 bases and 0 bases respectively, with 8 bases between them. Germline loops: CDR1 SGHAT, CDR2 FQNNGV. In nucleotides, the CDR3 is TGTGCCAGCAGTACAGGAAACCAAGAGACCCAGTACTTC. Its translation is CASSTGNQETQYF.

This clonotype was detected only a few times. The chain employs TRBV18 and TRBJ1-2; D remains ambiguous. V gave up 2 bases and J gave up 3 bases, with 7 bases separating them. The CDR3 contains 13 residues. The germline V gene encodes CDR1 KGHSH and CDR2 LQKENI. The CDR3: CASSPTEDYGYTF. The CDR3 DNA follows: TGTGCCAGCTCACCAACAGAGGACTATGGCTACACCTTC.

V gene TRBV7-8 combines with J gene TRBJ2-1, with TRBD1 as a possible D gene (5 bases). The CDR3 contains 12 residues. Germline CDR1 is SGHVS and CDR2 is FQNEAQ. The ends were cut back, 6 bases at V and 9 bases at J, with 12 bases in the middle. DNA of the CDR3: TGTGCCAGCAGAGGAGAGACAGTTGAGCAGTTCTTC. Translating gives CASRGETVEQFF.

V and J are TRBV5-1 and TRBJ1-4; TRBD1 matches at 8 bases. Trimming removed 4 bases from V and 7 bases from J; junction bases left unmatched: 3. Germline V gene lookup returns CDR1 SGHRS and CDR2 YFSETQ. There are 13 residues in the CDR3. The chain's CDR3 is CASSPGQGEKLFF. Written as DNA, the CDR3 is TGCGCCAGCAGCCCCGGACAGGGTGAAAAACTGTTTTTT.

This rearrangement joins TRBV28 to TRBJ2-2; no definite D call. From germline, CDR1 is MDHEN and CDR2 SYDVKM. The germline V and J ends were trimmed by 8 bases and 1 base, with 2 bases remaining between them. CDR3 length equals 11 residues. This CDR3 reads CASQNTGELFF. In DNA form, the CDR3 reads TGTGCCAGCCAGAACACCGGGGAGCTGTTTTTT.

This clonotype was found a few times. The chain is built from TRBV4-1 and TRBJ2-1; weak D call: TRBD2 (6 bases). With 2 bases removed from V and 4 bases from J, the gap between germline ends came to 9 bases. The CDR3 is made up of 14 amino acids. The germline gives CDR1 MGHRA, CDR2 YSYEKL. The CDR3 nucleotides read TGCGCCAGCAGCCAACTAGCGCTATACAATGAGCAGTTCTTC. Its protein is CASSQLALYNEQFF.

This clonotype was counted a few times. The chain is built from TRBV19 and TRBJ2-3, with D perhaps TRBD2 (6 bases). The V end was cut by 3 bases, the J end by 6 bases, with 13 bases between. The V gene's germline CDR1 is LNHDA and CDR2 SQIVND (reference sequence). The CDR3 has 14 amino acids. For the CDR3, the DNA is TGTGCCAGTAGTATTTCACCGGGAGTGGATACGCAGTATTTT. This gives the protein CASSISPGVDTQYF.

This clonotype was picked up a small number of times. The gene calls are TRBV27 and TRBJ2-2; D perhaps matches TRBD2 (6 bases). The CDR3 is made up of 13 amino acids. The ends were cut back, 6 bases at V and 5 bases at J, with 10 bases in the middle. Germline CDR1 MNHEY, CDR2 SMNVEV (reference sequence). Here the CDR3 reads CASRLAQTGELFF. For the CDR3, the DNA is TGTGCCAGCAGACTAGCACAAACCGGGGAGCTGTTTTTT.

This clonotype was recorded many times. This rearrangement joins TRBV12-3 or TRBV12-4 to TRBJ2-5, with 10 positions matching TRBD2. The DNA end favors TRBJ2-1, so the J call may be wrong. This CDR3 is built from 14 residues. CDR3 residues: CASSQAGGSHEQFF. CDR3 in DNA: TGTGCCAGCAGCCAAGCGGGAGGGTCCCATGAGCAGTTCTTC.

This clonotype was recorded at least ten times. The chain recombines TRBV7-8 with TRBJ2-7, with D perhaps TRBD1 (5 bases). The V gene lost 3 bases and the J gene lost 5 bases, with 17 bases spanning the gap. The CDR3 spans 15 residues. The germline V gene encodes CDR1 SGHVS and CDR2 FQNEAQ. The CDR3 is CASSLDTGYINEQYF. Here the CDR3 DNA reads TGTGCCAGCAGCTTGGACACCGGGTACATCAACGAGCAGTACTTC.

A word on this clonotype: A much larger clone sits a single nucleotide away, making a read error possible. The chain employs TRBV2 and TRBJ2-2; the match to TRBD2 covers 7 bases. CDR1 SNHLY and CDR2 FYNNEI come from the germline V gene. The CDR3 runs 14 residues. This chain's CDR3 is CASTGGRSTGELVF. In nucleotides, the CDR3 is TGTGCCAGCACTGGCGGGAGAAGCACCGGGGAGCTGGTTTTT.

This clonotype was seen a handful of times. This chain joins TRBV30 and TRBJ2-3; D not resolved. Trimming shortened V by 0 bases and J by 2 bases, and 12 bases separated the two germline ends. The CDR3 length is 15 residues. CDR1 and CDR2 (germline): GTSNPN, SVGIG (reference sequence). The CDR3 region has the DNA TGTGCCTGGAGTGTCCAGGCAACCTCCACAGATACGCAGTATTTT. Residues: CAWSVQATSTDTQYF.

At least ten counts were recorded for this clonotype. V gene TRBV5-1 combines with J gene TRBJ2-7, with 7 nucleotides matching TRBD2. The junction had 3 bases not matched to a gene; V was cut back by 0 bases and J by 0 bases. The CDR3 is 15 amino acids. CDR1 and CDR2 from the germline V gene are SGHRS and YFSETQ. CDR3 nucleotide sequence: TGCGCCAGCAGCTTGGGGAGCGGGAACTCCTACGAGCAGTACTTC. Amino acids: CASSLGSGNSYEQYF. The full variable domain, rest sourced from reference TRBV5-1 and TRBJ2-7, is KAGVTQTPRYLIKTRGQQVTLSCSPISGHRSVSWYQQTPGQGLQFLFEYFSETQRNKGNFPGRFSGRQFSNSRSEMNVSTLELGDSALYLCASSLGSGNSYEQYFGPGTRLTVT.

A few counts support this clonotype. This chain joins TRBV5-4 and TRBJ1-2; D gene ambiguous. Germline V gene data show CDR1 as SGHNT and CDR2 as YYREEE (reference sequence). The V end was cut by 2 bases, the J end by 5 bases, with 10 bases between. The CDR3 length is 13 residues. The CDR3 nucleotides read TGTGCCAGCAGCTTTGTGGCGGATTATGGCTACACCTTC. Its protein product is CASSFVADYGYTF.

This clonotype was observed a few times. V is TRBV7-2 and J is TRBJ2-3, with D tentatively TRBD1 (5 bases). The CDR3 runs 17 residues. Germline assignment: CDR1 SGHTA and CDR2 FQGNSA. Trimming removed 4 bases from V and 2 bases from J, with 19 bases in between. As DNA, the CDR3 is TGTGCCAGCAGCTCCGTTAGGCCGACAGCATTCACAGATACGCAGTATTTT. This sequence encodes CASSSVRPTAFTDTQYF.

The table lists this clonotype with many counts. The germline gene is not matched at one end of the junction; a read error may be the cause. This rearrangement joins TRBV5-1 to TRBJ2-7; no definite D call. Germline CDR1 and CDR2: SGHRS and YFSETQ. The CDR3 spans 14 residues. In DNA form, the CDR3 reads TGTGCCAGCAGCTCCCCCTGGACGGCCTACGAGCAGTACTTC. This gives the protein CASSSPWTAYEQYF.